A single sample is the source of the 27 T cell receptor beta chains below, sequenced in a study of cytomegalovirus exposure and HLA in healthy donors. This PCR relied on a set of 60 Vbeta primers and 13 Jbeta primers. Assay: immunoSEQ multiplex PCR; the TCRdb copy retains only in-frame clones and omits some. The sample holds 81,000 or so clones, just under 75% seen once. Material for sequencing was PBMCs. Receptors were obtained from a man aged 55 to 70 in good health and CMV-seronegative.

The chain is built from TRBV15 and TRBJ2-7; 7 bases are a match to TRBD1. Looked up from germline, CDR1 is LNHNV and CDR2 is YYDKDF (reference sequence). V lost 0 bases to trimming and J lost 6 bases; unmatched junction nucleotides: 5. The CDR3 is 14 amino acids. CDR3 DNA: TGTGCCACCAGCAGAGATAAAGGGGGCCGCGAGCAGTACTTC. Translating it yields CATSRDKGGREQYF.

V usage is TRBV30 and J usage is TRBJ1-2; D is perhaps TRBD1 (5 bases). V lost 3 bases, J lost 5 bases, and 16 bases lay in between. The germline V gene has CDR1 GTSNPN and CDR2 SVGIG (reference sequence). The CDR3 has 14 amino acids. The CDR3 region is CAWSPVGEGYGYTF. The CDR3 DNA sequence: TGTGCCTGGAGCCCGGTGGGGGAGGGATATGGCTACACCTTC.

This chain uses TRBV2 with TRBJ2-3, with 8 bases that match TRBD2. CDR1 SNHLY and CDR2 FYNNEI come from the germline V gene. V was pared by 11 bases and J by 0 bases, with 13 bases of the junction left unmatched. The CDR3 is 16 residues long. The DNA for the CDR3 is TGTGCCCGCACGTCGGGGGGGCCTGCTAGCACAGATACGCAGTATTTT. Its protein is CARTSGGPASTDTQYF.

This clone appeared a few times. The V gene is TRBV6-5, the J gene TRBJ1-2, with unresolved D. Germline V gene sequence: CDR1 MNHEY, CDR2 SVGAGI. The CDR3 contains 11 residues. V dropped 6 bases and J dropped 5 bases, with 7 bases sitting between them. CDR3 in amino acids: CASSPGYGYTF. In DNA form, the CDR3 reads TGTGCCAGCAGCCCCGGGTATGGCTACACCTTC.

The table lists this clone with a count of one. The V call is TRBV4-1, the J call TRBJ2-5; no clear D gene. Between the trimmed V and J ends, which lost 4 bases and 1 base, there was a span of 13 bases. Per germline, CDR1 MGHRA and CDR2 YSYEKL. The CDR3 spans 15 residues. The DNA for the CDR3 is TGCGCCAGCAGCCTACCCGGTTCCCCCCAAGAGACCCAGTACTTC. Amino acid sequence: CASSLPGSPQETQYF.

The chain recombines TRBV5-1 with TRBJ2-5; D is uncertain. V lost 7 bases and J 5 bases, leaving 15 bases between the germline ends. Germline V gene data show CDR1 as SGHRS and CDR2 as YFSETQ. The CDR3 has 13 amino acids. This chain's CDR3 is CASSRSRAETQYF. CDR3 sequence (DNA): TGCGCCAGCTCACGTAGCCGCGCGGAGACCCAGTACTTC.

The chain's CDR3 is CASQRLGGALQETQYF. CDR3 DNA: TGTGCCAGCCAAAGGCTGGGAGGGGCCCTCCAAGAGACCCAGTACTTC. The chain carries TRBV6-6 and TRBJ2-5; 7 nucleotides match TRBD2. The V gene's germline CDR1 is MNHNY and CDR2 SVGAGI (reference sequence). The CDR3 loop spans 16 amino acids. After removal of 8 bases from V and 1 base from J, the junction contained 13 bases not matched to a gene.

The chain employs TRBV19 and TRBJ1-2, with TRBD1 identical over 10 bases. V shed 3 bases, J shed 4 bases, and the junction held 2 bases outside the gene matches. The CDR3 sequence is 14 residues long. Germline CDR1 and CDR2: LNHDA and SQIVND (reference sequence). The CDR3 loop is CASSIGQGGYGYTF. The CDR3, as DNA: TGTGCCAGTAGTATTGGACAGGGGGGCTATGGCTACACCTTC.

There are a few counts of this clone. The V call is TRBV5-1, the J call TRBJ2-3; 11 positions match TRBD2. Germline V gene data show CDR1 as SGHRS and CDR2 as YFSETQ. Trimming cost V 3 bases and J 5 bases; bases outside gene matches: 5. This CDR3 is built from 15 residues. CDR3 bases: TGCGCCAGCAGCTCCCTAGCGGGGGGAGGAGATACGCAGTATTTT. This sequence encodes CASSSLAGGGDTQYF.

The chain links TRBV27 to TRBJ1-2, with 7 positions matching TRBD1. The CDR3 extends over 18 amino acids. Germline CDR1 reads MNHEY; CDR2 reads SMNVEV (reference sequence). The V gene end was trimmed by 2 bases and the J gene end by 6 bases; junction bases not matched to a gene: 18. CDR3 in amino acids: CASSLGTRSGTEDDGYTF. CDR3 coding DNA: TGTGCCAGCAGTTTAGGAACGAGATCCGGGACAGAAGACGATGGCTACACCTTC.

For this clone: The same CDR3 also results from other DNA sequences found in this sample. The CDR3 reads CASSSTSGGGTDTQYF. DNA of the CDR3: TGCGCCAGCAGCTCGACTAGCGGGGGGGGCACAGATACGCAGTATTTT. The chain has TRBV5-1 and TRBJ2-3; 14 nucleotides match TRBD2. CDR1 and CDR2 (germline): SGHRS, YFSETQ. The CDR3 is made up of 16 amino acids. Trimming at V came to 3 bases and at J to 1 base, leaving 1 base not matched to a gene.

The chain couples TRBV19 to TRBJ1-3; unclear D gene. The V end lost 6 bases, the J end lost 3 bases, and 6 bases lay between the germline ends. Germline values: CDR1 LNHDA, CDR2 SQIVND (reference sequence). CDR3 length: 12 amino acids. In nucleotides, the CDR3 is TGTGCCAGTAGCGAGAATGGAAACACCATATATTTT. Residues: CASSENGNTIYF.

This sequence joins TRBV27 and TRBJ1-3, with D hard to call. CDR3 length equals 16 residues. V lost 5 bases and J 2 bases, leaving 16 bases between the germline ends. Germline V gene data show CDR1 as MNHEY and CDR2 as SMNVEV (reference sequence). CDR3: CASSLYGREPGNTIYF. In nucleotides, the CDR3 is TGTGCCAGCAGTCTATATGGGCGGGAGCCTGGAAACACCATATATTTT.

Notes on this clone: The germline gene is not matched at one end of the junction; a read error may be the cause. The chain is built from TRBV7-9 and TRBJ2-3; 11 bases agree with TRBD2. The CDR3 consists of 14 residues. Germline-derived CDR1 and CDR2 are SEHNR and FQNEAQ (reference sequence). The CDR3 sequence is CRGLAGGTTDTQYF. CDR3 in DNA: TGCAGGGGGCTAGCGGGGGGAACCACAGATACGCAGTATTTT.

This chain joins TRBV5-6 and TRBJ1-4; 7 bases match TRBD1. Germline CDR1 and CDR2: SGHDT and YYEEEE. With 4 bases clipped from V and 7 bases from J, the junction kept 10 bases outside the gene matches. The CDR3 contains 15 residues. As DNA, the CDR3 is TGTGCCAGCAGCCTACGGCGGGACAGCTTTGAAAAACTGTTTTTT. Residues: CASSLRRDSFEKLFF.

The chain joins TRBV9 to TRBJ1-6; D is unresolved. Per the germline V gene, CDR1 is SGDLS and CDR2 is YYNGEE. V lost 4 bases and J lost 9, with 14 bases in between. CDR3 length equals 14 residues. The CDR3 DNA reads as TGTGCCAGCAGCTCCCGAGACCGGGGTTCACCCCTCCACTTT. Translated, it gives CASSSRDRGSPLHF.

The chain is built from TRBV10-3 and TRBJ1-3, with D perhaps matching TRBD1 (6 bases). The germline V gene has CDR1 ENHRY and CDR2 SYGVKD. The CDR3 contains 15 residues. Trimming stripped 5 bases from V and 0 bases from J, with 11 bases between. In DNA, the CDR3 is TGTGCCATCAGTCAGGGGTTAGACTCTGGAAACACCATATATTTT. Amino acid sequence: CAISQGLDSGNTIYF.

The chain combines TRBV6-6 with TRBJ2-7; D ambiguous. CDR3 size: 14 residues. In germline, CDR1 is MNHNY, CDR2 SVGAGI (reference sequence). Trimming removed 10 bases at V and 3 bases at J, with 19 bases between. In DNA, the CDR3 is TGTGCCACCCCCTCAGTGAGGTCTCTCTACGAGCAGTACTTC. Translating it yields CATPSVRSLYEQYF.

The chain carries TRBV10-1 and TRBJ2-1, with 9 bases matching TRBD2. The germline V gene has CDR1 WNHNN and CDR2 SYGVQD (reference sequence). The CDR3 runs 15 residues. J was trimmed by 5 bases and V by 7 bases; bases with no gene match: 9. As DNA, the CDR3 is TGCGCCAGCAAATCAGCGGGGGGCCCGGACAATGAGCAGTTCTTC. This translates into CASKSAGGPDNEQFF.

The chain links TRBV7-9 to TRBJ1-1, with 8 bases aligning to TRBD1. V was clipped by 7 bases and J by 3 bases; unmatched bases: 10. The CDR3 extends over 15 amino acids. Germline CDR1 reads SEHNR; CDR2 reads FQNEAQ (reference sequence). Here the CDR3 DNA reads TGTGCCAGCACCCGACCACAGGGGGGGGACACTGAAGCTTTCTTT. Protein: CASTRPQGGDTEAFF.

This rearrangement joins TRBV18 to TRBJ1-6; D possibly corresponds to TRBD1 (5 bases). Trimming removed 4 bases at V and 4 bases at J, with 14 bases between. The CDR3 covers 16 residues. CDR1 and CDR2 from the germline V gene are KGHSH and LQKENI. The CDR3 DNA reads TGTGCCAGCTCACGGGGCGGGGACCCGTATAATTCACCCCTCCACTTT. Translation gives CASSRGGDPYNSPLHF. Full variable domain (missing parts from reference TRBV18 and TRBJ1-6): NAGVMQNPRHLVRRRGQEARLRCSPMKGHSHVYWYRQLPEEGLKFMVYLQKENIIDESGMPKERFSAEFPKEGPSILRIQQVVRGDSAAYFCASSRGGDPYNSPLHFGNGTRLTVT.

This clone was seen a single time. V is TRBV2 and J is TRBJ2-1, with D perhaps matching TRBD1 (6 bases). Germline V gives CDR1 SNHLY, CDR2 FYNNEI. V was clipped by 4 bases and J by 10 bases, with 8 bases between them. The CDR3 has 11 residues. The CDR3 protein is CASSVDREQFF. CDR3 in DNA: TGTGCCAGCAGTGTCGACAGGGAGCAGTTCTTC.

The chain recombines TRBV13 with TRBJ1-1, with 9 bases that match TRBD1. Germline assignment: CDR1 PRHDT and CDR2 FYEKMQ (reference sequence). The V segment lost 5 bases and the J segment 6 bases; nucleotides outside the gene matches: 7. The CDR3 loop spans 14 amino acids. CDR3 in DNA: TGTGCCAGCAGCGTAACAGGGGGCTATTCTGAAGCTTTCTTT. It translates to CASSVTGGYSEAFF.

This clone occurred many times. The rearrangement joins TRBV6-4 to TRBJ2-2; 8 positions match TRBD1. CDR1 is MRHNA, CDR2 SNTAGT, per germline. The CDR3 extends over 14 amino acids. J was trimmed by 6 bases and V by 4 bases; bases with no gene match: 4. CDR3 DNA: TGTGCCAGCAGTGCGACAGGGGACGCCGGGGAGCTGTTTTTT. This codes for CASSATGDAGELFF.

The chain has TRBV6-5 and TRBJ2-1; D possibly corresponds to TRBD1 (5 bases). The germline V gene has CDR1 MNHEY and CDR2 SVGAGI. There are 13 residues in the CDR3. Trimming took off 2 bases at V and 7 bases at J, with 9 bases between the two ends. The CDR3 loop is CASSYGHPNEQFF. The CDR3 DNA reads TGTGCCAGCAGTTACGGACACCCTAATGAGCAGTTCTTC.

This chain links TRBV5-1 with TRBJ2-5; 8 bases match TRBD2. V dropped 3 bases and J dropped 0; count of bases not matched to a gene: 10. CDR3 length equals 17 residues. Germline values: CDR1 SGHRS, CDR2 YFSETQ. CDR3 in amino acids: CASSSTPLAGNQETQYF. The DNA of the CDR3 is TGCGCCAGCAGCTCCACCCCGCTAGCGGGTAACCAAGAGACCCAGTACTTC.

The chain links TRBV6-1 to TRBJ2-7; maybe TRBD1 (6 bases). With 4 bases removed from V and 3 bases from J, the gap between germline ends came to 10 bases. The CDR3 is made up of 13 amino acids. CDR1 is MNHNS and CDR2 is SASEGT in the germline V gene. This chain's CDR3 is CASSGTVSYEQYF. In DNA, the CDR3 is TGTGCCAGCAGTGGGACAGTTAGCTACGAGCAGTACTTC.